This paragraph covers one TCR beta chain sequence. Assay: immunoSEQ multiplex PCR; the TCRdb copy retains only in-frame clones and omits some. Of about 980,000 clones listed, 76% are singletons. There are 14 residues in the CDR3. Per the germline V gene, CDR1 is SGHTA and CDR2 is FQGNSA. The V gene lost 5 bases and the J gene lost 2 bases, with 11 bases spanning the gap. The data originate from a study of shared clonotypes between healthy human individuals. Study as a whole: CD4 naive cells filled three plates per donor, CD4 memory three, CD8 naive two and CD8 memory one.

The TCR originated in a man between 18 and 29 years old in good health. The specimen sequenced was memory CD4+ T cells sorted from blood. This sample's subset: CD45RA-negative fraction. This sequence joins TRBV7-2 and TRBJ2-3; tentatively, D is TRBD2 (5 bases). The CDR3 DNA sequence: TGTGCCAGCAGCCGAGGGCCCGTCACAGATACGCAGTATTTT. This encodes CASSRGPVTDTQYF. The variable domain in full, with the rest retrieved from reference TRBV7-2 and TRBJ2-3, is GAGVSQSPSNKVTEKGKDVELRCDPISGHTALYWYRQSLGQGLEFLIYFQGNSAPDKSGLPSDRFSAERTGGSVSTLTIQRTQQEDSAVYLCASSRGPVTDTQYFGPGTRLTVL.